Listed below are T cell receptor beta chains from one sample, sequenced in a study of identical twins. MiXCR was run by TCRdb on the 5' RACE reads, yielding one entry per CDR3 protein. This sample carries about 490,000 distinct CDR3 sequences, around 15% of them seen once, and the ten largest clones take 0.35% to 0.45%. These data also featured in a second study, about yellow fever vaccine responses in identical twins.

The sample comprised CD4+ T cells sorted from blood. The receptors stem from a woman aged 18-29 years in good health. The CDR3 runs from the conserved cysteine through the conserved F or W. A D gene is named only where the DNA matches it firmly. The size entry is marked missing in some rows and otherwise reads once, few, many or a size class.

d_call	v_call	clone_size	j_call	cdr3_nt	cdr3_aa
NA	TRBV4-2	NA	TRBJ2-5	TGTGCCAGCAGCCAAGAGGGTAGTCCCCCTCAAGAGACCCAGTACTTC	CASSQEGSPPQETQYF
TRBD1	TRBV11-2	NA	TRBJ2-5	TGTGCCAGCAGCCCAGGACAGGCTATCCAAGAGACCCAGTACTTC	CASSPGQAIQETQYF
NA	TRBV4-2	few	TRBJ1-4	TGTGCCAGCAGCCGAGACTCTGACCTGGGATTACGAGAAAAACTGTTTTTT	CASSRDSDLGLREKLFF
NA	TRBV5-1	NA	TRBJ1-2	TGCGCCAGCAGCCCCGGACAGTTGGGTGGCTACACCTTC	CASSPGQLGGYTF
TRBD1	TRBV6-1	once	TRBJ2-7	TGTGCCAGCTGGGGAAGGCTAGGACAGGGGTCTTTCGAGCAGTACTTC	CASWGRLGQGSFEQYF
NA	TRBV12-3/TRBV12-4	NA	TRBJ1-3	TGTGCCAGCAGCCCCGAGGTCCCTGGAAACACCATATATTTT	CASSPEVPGNTIYF
TRBD1	TRBV6-5	few	TRBJ1-1	TGTGCCAGCAGTTATGGGGGACAGGGAAGGACTGAAGCTTTCTTT	CASSYGGQGRTEAFF
NA	TRBV29-1	NA	TRBJ2-3	TGCAGCGTTGCAGGGGCAGGAGATACGCAGTATTTT	CSVAGAGDTQYF
NA	TRBV6-1	NA	TRBJ2-3	TGTGCCAGCAGTACGTGGGCCGCCACAGATACGCAGTATTTT	CASSTWAATDTQYF
TRBD1	TRBV24-1	NA	TRBJ2-1	TGTGCCACCAGTGATTTAGGCGGGACAGGGGGATACAATGAGCAGTTCTTC	CATSDLGGTGGYNEQFF
TRBD2	TRBV6-2/TRBV6-3	few	TRBJ2-3	TGTGCCAGCAGTTACTCAACTAGCGGGGGATACACAGATACGCAGTATTTT	CASSYSTSGGYTDTQYF
NA	TRBV5-1	many	TRBJ1-1	TGCGCCAGCAGCCCGGAGGGAGGTGGCACTGAAGCTTTCTTT	CASSPEGGGTEAFF
NA	TRBV7-9	many	TRBJ2-5	TGTGCCAGCAGCTTATCTTTAGAAGAGACCCAGTACTTC	CASSLSLEETQYF
TRBD1	TRBV28	NA	TRBJ1-2	TGTGCCAGCAGTCCCAGGGACAGGGCATCGTATGGCTACACCTTC	CASSPRDRASYGYTF
NA	TRBV7-6	NA	TRBJ2-3	TGTGCCAGCACCCTGGGTGGCGGTTCTAGCACAGATACGCAGTATTTT	CASTLGGGSSTDTQYF
TRBD2	TRBV20-1	few	TRBJ2-2	TGCAGTGCTCCCCCGAGGCTAGCGGGGACCGGGGAGCTGTTTTTT	CSAPPRLAGTGELFF
TRBD2	TRBV11-2	NA	TRBJ2-1	TGTGCCAGCAGTCAATTAGCGGGGGGGGACAATGAGCAGTTCTTC	CASSQLAGGDNEQFF
TRBD1	TRBV20-1	few	TRBJ2-1	TGCAGTGCCCCAAGACAGGGTAATAATGAGCAGTTCTTC	CSAPRQGNNEQFF
TRBD2	TRBV6-5	few	TRBJ2-3	TGTGCCAGCAGTTACATCGGGGGGGCAAAAGATACGCAGTATTTT	CASSYIGGAKDTQYF
NA	TRBV14	NA	TRBJ2-3	TGTGCCAGCAGCCAACTCCCTAGCGCCGGCACAGATACGCAGTATTTT	CASSQLPSAGTDTQYF
NA	TRBV29-1	few	TRBJ1-1	TGCAGCGTTGGGGCCGGGACAACACCGAACACTGAAGCTTTCTTT	CSVGAGTTPNTEAFF
NA	TRBV4-1	NA	TRBJ2-2	TGCGCCAGCAGCCAGCCGACAGGCAGAACCGGGGAGCTGTTTTTT	CASSQPTGRTGELFF